This TCR beta chain is from a study of T cell changes during pregnancy in multiple sclerosis. Trimming shortened V by 2 bases and J by 3 bases, and 5 bases separated the two germline ends. Germline CDR1 and CDR2: SGHNT and YYREEE (reference sequence). CDR3 length: 12 amino acids. Repertoires were generated with immunoSEQ multiplex PCR, while TCRdb's copy carries only in-frame clones and drops some. The table lists some 69,000 clones, 90% of them singletons. The TCR was taken from a female donor in good health, enrolled as a control in a pregnancy study. The rearrangement joins TRBV5-4 to TRBJ1-2; D uncertain. Sequenced material: peripheral blood, taken in the second trimester of pregnancy. CDR3 region: CASSLRDYGYTF. The CDR3 DNA follows: TGTGCCAGCAGCTTACGGGACTATGGCTACACCTTC.